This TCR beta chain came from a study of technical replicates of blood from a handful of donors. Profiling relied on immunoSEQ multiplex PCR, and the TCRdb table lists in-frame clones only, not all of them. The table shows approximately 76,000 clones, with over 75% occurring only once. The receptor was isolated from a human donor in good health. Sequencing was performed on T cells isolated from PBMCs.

The CDR3 sequence is CASSISGITYNEQFF. The CDR3 DNA sequence: TGTGCCAGCAGCATCAGCGGGATCACCTACAATGAGCAGTTCTTC. The chain employs TRBV7-2 and TRBJ2-1, with TRBD2 matching over 7 bases. J was trimmed by 2 bases and V by 5 bases; bases with no gene match: 6. Germline-derived CDR1 and CDR2 are SGHTA and FQGNSA. There are 15 residues in the CDR3.